This is a list of T cell receptor beta chains from one sample in a study of blood T cell repertoires in COVID-19. Here immunoSEQ multiplex PCR was the method, and the copy in TCRdb shows in-frame clones only, minus some. Altogether approximately 190,000 clones are present, about 80% being singletons, with the ten largest covering 14%. The sample consisted of peripheral blood. The receptors derive from a man aged 25 to 40 with active or convalescent COVID-19. Each CDR3 is given without its conserved first and last residue. D genes are given only for firm matches. Some rows mark clone size as missing; the rest say once, few, many or name a class of expanded clone.

v_call	j_call	d_call	clone_size	cdr3_aa
TRBV3-1/TRBV3-2	TRBJ1-4	.	.	ASRPYSSSNEKLF
TRBV10-1	TRBJ2-1	TRBD2	.	ASSTGLAGGLNEQF
TRBV19	TRBJ1-5	.	.	ASSIKTREDQPQH
TRBV7-9	TRBJ2-3	.	.	ASSFWAGRTDTQY
TRBV6-5	TRBJ1-5	TRBD1	.	ASRGQAWSNQPQH
TRBV30	TRBJ1-4	.	.	AWRAGLTNEKLF
TRBV30	TRBJ2-1	TRBD2	.	AWTPAGGYNEQF
TRBV5-4	TRBJ1-3	TRBD1	.	ASSLLIETGEPGNTIY
TRBV9	TRBJ2-1	TRBD1	.	ASSVTGAPSYNEQF
TRBV9	TRBJ2-1	TRBD1	.	ASSVGDRGLYNEQF
TRBV25-1	TRBJ2-1	.	once	ASSDIRGGPYNEQF
TRBV15	TRBJ1-3	.	.	ATSTRLVGETGNTIY
TRBV6-1	TRBJ1-6	TRBD1	.	ASSGGMGSGGSSYNSPLH
TRBV14	TRBJ1-5	TRBD1	once	ASSRGGRGLQPQH
TRBV4-3	TRBJ2-3	.	.	ASSQAGWVQDTQY
TRBV12-5	TRBJ2-7	TRBD2	.	ASGLESPSGREPEQY
TRBV6-6	TRBJ1-6	TRBD1	.	ASSTQRTGIGSPLH
TRBV18	TRBJ1-3	.	.	ASSPSRMRIGFFTYGNTIY
TRBV9	TRBJ2-3	.	.	ASSDSRVRADTQY
TRBV6-2/TRBV6-3	TRBJ2-5	.	.	ASSYPPLGVETQY
TRBV27	TRBJ2-5	.	.	ASSPESFRGQTQY
TRBV1	TRBJ2-3	.	.	TSGAASGGAGAQY
TRBV15	TRBJ2-5	TRBD2	.	ATSRERTSGGARETQY
TRBV5-8	TRBJ1-6	TRBD1	.	ASSLGQGAYSPLH
TRBV27	TRBJ2-1	TRBD2	.	ASSTDKGRGGEQF
TRBV7-6	TRBJ2-7	TRBD2	.	ASSHIGGFAYEQY
TRBV11-3	TRBJ2-5	TRBD1	.	ASSSPQGPREETQY
TRBV28	TRBJ1-1	.	.	ASTDSTEAF
TRBV6-5	TRBJ2-1	TRBD2	.	ASSWGGNEQF
TRBV19	TRBJ2-2	TRBD1	few	ASSKAGGVGELF
TRBV7-6	TRBJ1-2	.	.	ASSLSKGGPLGYT
TRBV2	TRBJ2-2	.	.	ASSETGTYTGELF
TRBV2	TRBJ1-5	.	.	ASSADRTGVDNQPQH
TRBV2	TRBJ1-1	.	.	ASSVQVSNTEAF
TRBV11-3	TRBJ2-7	TRBD2	.	ASSTWTSGSGATYEQY
TRBV7-9	TRBJ2-3	TRBD2	few	ASSLRLAFGPDTQY
TRBV19	TRBJ1-1	TRBD1	.	ASSPRRGLNTEAF
TRBV6-2/TRBV6-3	TRBJ2-2	TRBD1	.	ASSHFRDRDPGELF
TRBV20-1	TRBJ2-1	.	.	SARALNEQF
TRBV18	TRBJ1-4	TRBD1	.	ASSPPRRTGGEKLF
TRBV6-6	TRBJ2-2	.	.	ASSPRGTAAETGELF
TRBV5-1	TRBJ2-1	TRBD2	.	ASSLSPSGIYNEQF
TRBV18	TRBJ2-4	.	.	ASSLTKNIQY
TRBV28	TRBJ2-1	TRBD1	.	ASRLTGGAGNEQF
TRBV5-4	TRBJ2-7	.	.	ASSLREGLNEQY
TRBV6-5	TRBJ1-3	.	once	ASRLYHTIY
TRBV4-1	TRBJ1-4	.	once	ASSQGAGTINEKLF
TRBV18	TRBJ2-5	.	.	ASSPRVGETQY
TRBV29-1	TRBJ2-1	TRBD2	.	SVEGIPNGRGAYNEQF
TRBV6-6	TRBJ1-4	.	.	ASREQGGGKLF
TRBV30	TRBJ2-6	TRBD1	.	AWSRGGAGANVLT
TRBV7-2	TRBJ1-6	.	.	ASRSSYNSPLH
TRBV6-5	TRBJ1-1	.	.	ASSYSTGRRNTEAF
TRBV19	TRBJ2-1	.	.	ASSQASNNEQF